Reported below is one T cell receptor (beta chain). These data come from a study of blood T cell repertoires in COVID-19. Study overall: Sample material is recorded as cDNA or gDNA derived from T cells, B-cell-depleted T cells, or PBMCs.

In terms of age and location, participants ranged from about 18 to 100 years and lived in under 30 US areas. Clinical history reported by participants formed the basis on which cohorts were assigned. As handled by the study authors: Amplification of reference gene primers provided the estimated nucleated cell counts. The protocol was immunoSEQ multiplex PCR, while the TCRdb copy is restricted to in-frame clones and leaves out a portion. Clone size and V and J calls were adopted from that table, with D and trimming inferred from the DNA. In the table there are approximately 440,000 clones, about 90% of which are singletons. The material sequenced was PBMCs or T cells enriched from blood (not recorded which). The sequence came from a man between 18 and 35 years old who had recovered from COVID-19.

The CDR3, as DNA: TGTGCCAGCAGCCAAGATGCAGGGGGCGTCACAGATACGCAGTATTTT. Translation gives CASSQDAGGVTDTQYF. The rearrangement links TRBV4-2 to TRBJ2-3; TRBD1 aligns across 8 bases. After removal of 0 bases from V and 2 bases from J, the junction contained 4 bases not matched to a gene. Germline CDR1 and CDR2: LGHNA and YNFKEQ. This CDR3 comprises 16 residues.